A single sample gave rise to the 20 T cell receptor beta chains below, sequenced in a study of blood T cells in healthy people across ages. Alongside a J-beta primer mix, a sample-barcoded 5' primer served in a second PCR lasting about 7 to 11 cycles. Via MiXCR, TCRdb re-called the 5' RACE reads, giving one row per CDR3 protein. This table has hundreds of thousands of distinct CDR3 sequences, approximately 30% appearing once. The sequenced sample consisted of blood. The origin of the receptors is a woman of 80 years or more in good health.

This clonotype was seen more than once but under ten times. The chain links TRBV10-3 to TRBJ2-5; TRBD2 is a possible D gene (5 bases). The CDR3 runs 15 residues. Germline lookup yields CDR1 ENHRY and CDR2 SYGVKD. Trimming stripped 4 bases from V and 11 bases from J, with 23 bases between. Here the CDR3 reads CAISVQAANSNEQYF. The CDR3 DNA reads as TGTGCCATCAGTGTGCAAGCGGCCAACTCCAATGAGCAGTACTTC.

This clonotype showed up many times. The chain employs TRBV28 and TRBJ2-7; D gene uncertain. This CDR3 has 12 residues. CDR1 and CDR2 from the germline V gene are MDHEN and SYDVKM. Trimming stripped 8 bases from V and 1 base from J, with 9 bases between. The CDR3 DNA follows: TGTGCCAGCTGGCAGGCTTCCTACGAGCAGTACTTC. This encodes CASWQASYEQYF. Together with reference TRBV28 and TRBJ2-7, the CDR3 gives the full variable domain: DVKVTQSSRYLVKRTGEKVFLECVQDMDHENMFWYRQDPGLGLRLIYFSYDVKMKEKGDIPEGYSVSREKKERFSLILESASTNQTSMYLCASWQASYEQYFGPGTRLTVT.

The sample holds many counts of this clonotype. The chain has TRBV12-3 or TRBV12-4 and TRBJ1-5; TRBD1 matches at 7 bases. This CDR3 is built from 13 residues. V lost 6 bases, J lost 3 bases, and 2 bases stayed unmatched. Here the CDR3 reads CASRGTVNQPQHF. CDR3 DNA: TGTGCCAGCAGGGGGACAGTCAATCAGCCCCAGCATTTT.

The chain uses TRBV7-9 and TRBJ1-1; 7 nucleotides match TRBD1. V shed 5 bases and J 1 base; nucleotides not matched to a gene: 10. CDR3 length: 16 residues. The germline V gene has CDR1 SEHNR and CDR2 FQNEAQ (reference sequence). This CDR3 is CASSPGTVRPNTEAFF. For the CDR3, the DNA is TGTGCCAGCAGCCCCGGGACAGTAAGACCGAACACTGAAGCTTTCTTT.

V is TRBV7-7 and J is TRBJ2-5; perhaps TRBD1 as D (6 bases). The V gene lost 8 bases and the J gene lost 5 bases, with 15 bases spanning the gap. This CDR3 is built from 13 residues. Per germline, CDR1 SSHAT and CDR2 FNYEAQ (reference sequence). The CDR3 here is CASGSGQGETQYF. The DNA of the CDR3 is TGTGCCAGCGGCTCGGGGCAGGGGGAGACCCAGTACTTC.

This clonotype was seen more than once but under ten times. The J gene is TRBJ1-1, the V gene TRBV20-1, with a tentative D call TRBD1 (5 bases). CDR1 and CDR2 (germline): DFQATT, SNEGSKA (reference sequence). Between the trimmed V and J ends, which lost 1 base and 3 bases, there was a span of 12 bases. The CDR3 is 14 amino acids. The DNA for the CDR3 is TGCAGTGCTAGAGGCCCAGGGAGGGACACTGAAGCTTTCTTT. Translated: CSARGPGRDTEAFF.

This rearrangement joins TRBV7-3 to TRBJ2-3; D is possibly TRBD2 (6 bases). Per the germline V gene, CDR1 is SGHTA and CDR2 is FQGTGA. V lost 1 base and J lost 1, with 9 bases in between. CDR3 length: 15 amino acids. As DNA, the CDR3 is TGTGCCAGCAGCTTAATTCCTAGCGGCACAGATACGCAGTATTTT. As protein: CASSLIPSGTDTQYF.

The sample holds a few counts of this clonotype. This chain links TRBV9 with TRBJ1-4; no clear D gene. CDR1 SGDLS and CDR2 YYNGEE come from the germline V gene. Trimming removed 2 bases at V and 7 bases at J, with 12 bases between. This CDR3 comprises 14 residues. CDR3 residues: CASSVGEGGEKLFF. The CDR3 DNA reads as TGTGCCAGCAGCGTCGGGGAAGGAGGTGAAAAACTGTTTTTT.

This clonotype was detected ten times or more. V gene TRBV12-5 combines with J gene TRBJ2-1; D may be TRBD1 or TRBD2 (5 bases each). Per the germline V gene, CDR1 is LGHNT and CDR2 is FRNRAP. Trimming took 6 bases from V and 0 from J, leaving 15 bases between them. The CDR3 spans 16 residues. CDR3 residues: CASGTKAGSSYNEQFF. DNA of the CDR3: TGTGCTAGTGGCACAAAAGCAGGGAGCTCCTACAATGAGCAGTTCTTC. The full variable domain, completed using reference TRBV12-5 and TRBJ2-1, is DARVTQTPRHKVTEMGQEVTMRCQPILGHNTVFWYRQTMMQGLELLAYFRNRAPLDDSGMPKDRFSAEMPDATLATLKIQPSEPRDSAVYFCASGTKAGSSYNEQFFGPGTRLTVL.

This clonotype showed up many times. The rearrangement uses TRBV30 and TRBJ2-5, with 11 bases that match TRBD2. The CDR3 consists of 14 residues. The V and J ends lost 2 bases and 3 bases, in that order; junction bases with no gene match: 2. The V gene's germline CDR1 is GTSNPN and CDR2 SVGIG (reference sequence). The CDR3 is CAWSPGLAEETQYF. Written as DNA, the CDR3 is TGTGCCTGGAGTCCGGGACTAGCGGAAGAGACCCAGTACTTC.

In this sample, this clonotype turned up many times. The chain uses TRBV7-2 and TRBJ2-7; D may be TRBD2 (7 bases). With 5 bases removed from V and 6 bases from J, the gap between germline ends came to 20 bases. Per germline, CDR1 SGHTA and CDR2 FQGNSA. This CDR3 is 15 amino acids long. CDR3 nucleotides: TGTGCCAGCAGCCCCCTCCTGGGGGGGGCCGGCGAGCAGTACTTC. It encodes CASSPLLGGAGEQYF.

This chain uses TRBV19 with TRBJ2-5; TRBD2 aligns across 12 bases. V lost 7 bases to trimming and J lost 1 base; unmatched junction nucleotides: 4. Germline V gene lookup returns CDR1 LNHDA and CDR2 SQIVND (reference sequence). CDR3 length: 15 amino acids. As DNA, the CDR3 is TGTGCCAGTACTCAGACTAGCGGGGGCCAAGAGACCCAGTACTTC. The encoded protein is CASTQTSGGQETQYF.

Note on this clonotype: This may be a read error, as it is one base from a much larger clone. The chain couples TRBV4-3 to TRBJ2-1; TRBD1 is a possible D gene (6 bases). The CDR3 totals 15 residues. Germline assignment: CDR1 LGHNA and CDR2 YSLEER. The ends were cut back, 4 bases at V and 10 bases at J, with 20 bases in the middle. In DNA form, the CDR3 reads TGCGCCAGCAGCCCCGAGGGACACTACTCCTACGAGCAGTTCTTC. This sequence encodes CASSPEGHYSYEQFF.

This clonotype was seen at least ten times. As DNA, the CDR3 is TGTGCCAGCAGTGCCTCTCAGGCGGGGACCTACGAGCAGTACTTC. Amino acid sequence: CASSASQAGTYEQYF. The V call is TRBV6-1, the J call TRBJ2-7; possible D gene TRBD2, 6 bases. Germline assignment: CDR1 MNHNS and CDR2 SASEGT. The CDR3 is made up of 15 amino acids. V was shortened by 4 bases and J by 2 bases, with 15 bases between the two germline ends.

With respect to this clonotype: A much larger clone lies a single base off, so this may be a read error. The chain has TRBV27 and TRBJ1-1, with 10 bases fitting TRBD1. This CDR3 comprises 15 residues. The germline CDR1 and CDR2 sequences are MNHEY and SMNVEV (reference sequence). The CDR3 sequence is CAGRPRGTGETEAFF. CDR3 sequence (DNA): TGTGCCGGCAGACCGCGGGGGACAGGGGAAACTGAAGCTTTCTTT.

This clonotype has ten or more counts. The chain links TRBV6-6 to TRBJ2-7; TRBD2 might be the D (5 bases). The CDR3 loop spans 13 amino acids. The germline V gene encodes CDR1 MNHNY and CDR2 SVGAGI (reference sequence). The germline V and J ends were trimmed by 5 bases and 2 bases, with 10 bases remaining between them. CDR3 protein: CASSRRGTYEQYF. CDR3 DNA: TGTGCCAGCAGTCGCCGGGGAACCTACGAGCAGTACTTC.

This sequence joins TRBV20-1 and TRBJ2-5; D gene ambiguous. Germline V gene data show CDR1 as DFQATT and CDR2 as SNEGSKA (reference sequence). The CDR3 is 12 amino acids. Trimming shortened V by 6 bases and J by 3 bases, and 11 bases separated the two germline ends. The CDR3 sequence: CSALLLEETQYF. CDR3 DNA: TGCAGTGCCCTGCTTCTGGAAGAGACCCAGTACTTC.

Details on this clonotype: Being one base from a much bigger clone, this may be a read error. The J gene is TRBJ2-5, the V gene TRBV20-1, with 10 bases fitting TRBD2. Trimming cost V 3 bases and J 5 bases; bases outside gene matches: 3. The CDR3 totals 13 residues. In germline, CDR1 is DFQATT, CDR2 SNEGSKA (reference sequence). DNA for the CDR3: TGCAGTGCTAGGCCGACTAGCGGGGAGACCCAGTACTTC. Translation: CSARPTSGETQYF.

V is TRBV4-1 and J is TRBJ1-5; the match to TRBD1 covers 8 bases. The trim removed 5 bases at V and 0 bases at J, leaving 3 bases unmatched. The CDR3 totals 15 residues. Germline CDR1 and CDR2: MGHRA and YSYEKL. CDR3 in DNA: TGCGCCAGCAGCTTGCAGGGGGCTAGCAATCAGCCCCAGCATTTT. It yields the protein CASSLQGASNQPQHF.

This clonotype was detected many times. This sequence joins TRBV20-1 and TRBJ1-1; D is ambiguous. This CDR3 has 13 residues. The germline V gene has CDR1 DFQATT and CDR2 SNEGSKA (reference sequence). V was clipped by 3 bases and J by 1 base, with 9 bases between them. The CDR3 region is CSARNQPNTEAFF. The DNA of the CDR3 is TGCAGTGCTAGGAATCAGCCGAACACTGAAGCTTTCTTT.